The rows below give T cell receptor beta chains drawn from one sample of a study of cytotoxic CD8 clonotypes in ibrutinib-treated CLL. Produced via immunoSEQ multiplex PCR; TCRdb's table is partial and in-frame only. Counted here are hundreds of thousands of clones, 60% to 80% occurring once; the ten biggest clones make up around 6.3%. The input for sequencing was PBMCs, taken after 36 months of ibrutinib treatment. Every receptor here comes from a human donor with chronic lymphocytic leukemia. Both conserved end residues are part of each CDR3. The D gene is left open where the match is weak. Part of the rows lack a size; the others show once, few, many or a class for expanded clones.

clone_size j_call d_call cdr3_length v_call cdr3_nt cdr3_aa
- TRBJ2-5 - 15 TRBV7-3 TGTGCCAGCAGCTTAACGGGGGGGCCTCTAGAGACCCAGTACTTC CASSLTGGPLETQYF
- TRBJ2-1 - 18 TRBV12-2 TGTGCAAGTCGCTTTGGTCCAACCGGGGCCTGGGACGTCAATGAGCAGTTCTTC CASRFGPTGAWDVNEQFF
- TRBJ2-1 TRBD1 15 TRBV4-1 TGCGCCAGCAGCCAAAGGACAGGGTCGGTTGACGAGCAGTTCTTC CASSQRTGSVDEQFF
- TRBJ2-2 - 15 TRBV13 TGTGCCAGCACACAAGTGGCGGGTAACACCGGGGAGCTGTTTTTT CASTQVAGNTGELFF
- TRBJ1-2 - 13 TRBV19 TGTGCCAGTAGACAGCCCGGGTACTATGGCTACACCTTC CASRQPGYYGYTF
- TRBJ1-6 TRBD1 15 TRBV4-2 TGTGCCAGCAGCCAACCCGACAGGGGGCTTTCACCCCTCCACTTT CASSQPDRGLSPLHF
few TRBJ1-2 - 13 TRBV4-2 TGTGCCAGCAGCCAAGATGGCTACAGCAGCTACACCTTC CASSQDGYSSYTF
- TRBJ1-5 - 14 TRBV16 TGTGCCAGCAGCCAACGGGCTAGCAATCAGCCCCAGCATTTT CASSQRASNQPQHF
few TRBJ2-7 TRBD2 15 TRBV28 TGTGCCAGCAGCCCCGGACTAGCGGGATGGTACGAGCAGTACTTC CASSPGLAGWYEQYF
once TRBJ2-5 - 13 TRBV7-9 TGTGCCAGCAGCTTAGCGGGTGCAGCGACCCAGTACTTC CASSLAGAATQYF
- TRBJ2-3 TRBD1 13 TRBV6-5 TGTGCCAGCAGGGACGACAGGGTTGATACGCAGTATTTT CASRDDRVDTQYF
- TRBJ1-6 - 16 TRBV25-1 TGTGCCAGCCAACGGACAGCTAGCTCCTATAATTCACCCCTCCACTTT CASQRTASSYNSPLHF
- TRBJ1-3 - 15 TRBV7-9 TGTGCCAGCAGCTTAAGCGGGGTTTCAGGAAACACCATATATTTT CASSLSGVSGNTIYF
once TRBJ2-7 - 13 TRBV19 TGTGCCAGTAGGCCCTATGGGGGATACGAGCAGTACTTC CASRPYGGYEQYF
- TRBJ2-1 TRBD1 15 TRBV27 TGTGCCAGCAGTTTCCGGGACAGGCTTTACAATGAGCAGTTCTTC CASSFRDRLYNEQFF
- TRBJ2-1 - 15 TRBV4-1 TGCGCCAGCAGCCGAGACACTTACTCCTACAATGAGCAGTTCTTC CASSRDTYSYNEQFF
- TRBJ2-1 - 13 TRBV25-1 TGTGCCAGCAGAGTTCAAACTTACAATGAGCAGTTCTTC CASRVQTYNEQFF
- TRBJ2-1 TRBD2 15 TRBV10-3 TGTGCCATCAGGACCGGGACTAGCGTGGGCTATGAGCAGTTCTTC CAIRTGTSVGYEQFF
- TRBJ1-1 - 16 TRBV25-1 TGTGCCAGCAGAGCCCTCAGGGGAGCAAGTCGCACTGAAGCTTTCTTT CASRALRGASRTEAFF
- TRBJ2-3 TRBD2 15 TRBV11-3 TGTGCCAGAAGAGGGTTGGCGGGGGGGACAGATACGCAGTATTTT CARRGLAGGTDTQYF
- TRBJ1-1 TRBD1 15 TRBV7-9 TGTGCCACCCGTACAGGGGGCGACGGTCGCACTGAAGCTTTCTTT CATRTGGDGRTEAFF
- TRBJ1-6 TRBD1 13 TRBV10-3 TGTGCCTCTTCTGGGACAGAAAATTCACCCCTCCACTTT CASSGTENSPLHF
few TRBJ1-5 - 13 TRBV29-1 TGCAGCGCGGCGGACGGGGGCAATCAGCCCCAGCATTTT CSAADGGNQPQHF
few TRBJ1-2 - 14 TRBV7-2 TGTGCCAGCAGCCCCGGGGCAGTAATAGGTGGCTACACCTTC CASSPGAVIGGYTF
- TRBJ2-4 - 20 TRBV15 TGTGCCACCAGCAGGGCAAACAGGAGGGGTGGGCCTTTTGCCAAAAACATTCAGTACTTC CATSRANRRGGPFAKNIQYF
- TRBJ1-5 - 16 TRBV27 TGTGCCAGCAGTTTATCGTACAGGGAAGGTCGTCAGCCCCAGCATTTT CASSLSYREGRQPQHF
- TRBJ2-5 TRBD1 14 TRBV28 TGTGCCAGCAGTACAGGGGAGAGGCGAGAGACCCAGTACTTC CASSTGERRETQYF
- TRBJ2-3 TRBD1 15 TRBV19 TGTGCCAGTAGTATAGCAGGGGGTGGCACAGATACGCAGTATTTT CASSIAGGGTDTQYF
- TRBJ2-7 TRBD1 14 TRBV4-3 TGCGCCAGCAGCCAAATTTCCGGACAGGACGAGCAGTACTTC CASSQISGQDEQYF
- TRBJ2-1 TRBD2 15 TRBV27 TGTGCCAGCAGCCTTTCCGGGACTAGCGGCAATGAGCAGTTCTTC CASSLSGTSGNEQFF
- TRBJ2-1 TRBD2 14 TRBV7-6 TGTGCCAGCAGCCCGACTAGCAGGCACAATGAGCAGTTCTTC CASSPTSRHNEQFF
few TRBJ1-4 - 16 TRBV6-1 TGTGCCAGCAGTGAAGGGTCTTGGCATCCTAATGAAAAACTGTTTTTT CASSEGSWHPNEKLFF
- TRBJ2-3 - 15 TRBV7-3 TGTGCCAGCAGCCTGACCGGGCCCCCCCCTGATACGCAGTATTTT CASSLTGPPPDTQYF
- TRBJ2-7 - 14 TRBV9 TGTGCCAGCAGCGTGGGGGGCGTCTCGTACGAGCAGTACTTC CASSVGGVSYEQYF
few TRBJ2-5 - 13 TRBV7-2 TGTGCCAGCAGCTTAAATGTTTTGGAGACCCAGTACTTC CASSLNVLETQYF
- TRBJ1-1 TRBD1 14 TRBV12-5 TGTGCTAGTGGTTTGGTACTGAGGGGGCCTGAAGCTTTCTTT CASGLVLRGPEAFF
- TRBJ2-7 TRBD1 15 TRBV5-1 TGCGCCAGCAGCTTGGGTGGGACAGGACCTTACGAGCAGTACTTC CASSLGGTGPYEQYF
- TRBJ2-5 TRBD2 14 TRBV28 TGTGCCAGCAGTTTAGGGACTAGTCGAGAGACCCAGTACTTC CASSLGTSRETQYF
once TRBJ1-4 TRBD1 14 TRBV7-2 TGTGCCAGCAGCGCTACACCAGGGGGTGAAAAACTGTTTTTT CASSATPGGEKLFF
- TRBJ1-1 - 14 TRBV9 TGTGCCAGCAGCCCAACGGACTTTCACACTGAAGCTTTCTTT CASSPTDFHTEAFF
- TRBJ1-2 TRBD1 16 TRBV11-2 TGTGCCAGCAGCTTAGGAGGGACAGGCGGGGGCTATGGCTACACCTTC CASSLGGTGGGYGYTF
- TRBJ2-5 TRBD2 15 TRBV10-3 TGTGCCATCAGTGGGAAAGCGGGAGGAGTAGAGACCCAGTACTTC CAISGKAGGVETQYF
- TRBJ2-5 TRBD2 15 TRBV25-1 TGTGCCAGCAGTGAAGTTGGGACTACACAAGAGACCCAGTACTTC CASSEVGTTQETQYF
- TRBJ2-7 TRBD1 13 TRBV10-3 TGTGCCATCAACGCCGGGACAGGCTACGAGCAGTACTTC CAINAGTGYEQYF
few TRBJ2-2 - 14 TRBV27 TGTGCCAGCAGTGCCGGGGCCAACACCGGGGAGCTGTTTTTT CASSAGANTGELFF
- TRBJ1-2 TRBD1 13 TRBV6-6 TGTGCCAGCAGTCCCGGGACAGGGAATGGCTACACCTTC CASSPGTGNGYTF
- TRBJ1-2 - 13 TRBV5-6 TGTGCCAGCAGCTTGGGGACGGGCTATGGCTACACCTTC CASSLGTGYGYTF
- TRBJ2-7 TRBD2 14 TRBV5-6 TGTGCCAGCAGCTTGCTAGCGGGGGACTACGAGCAGTACTTC CASSLLAGDYEQYF
- TRBJ1-1 TRBD1 13 TRBV27 TGTGCCAGCAGTTTCCCTACAGGGGCTGAAGCTTTCTTT CASSFPTGAEAFF